This T cell receptor beta chain came from a study of T cells after yellow fever vaccination. General observations from the study: FACS-sorted repertoires could contain abundant clonotypes contaminating from the bulk population.

A word on this clonotype: Its antigen is not identified.

UMIs were added to TCR cDNA along with a universal primer site when it was made by 5'RACE template switching. TCRdb itself ran the 5' RACE reads through MiXCR, one entry per CDR3 protein. In the table there are 400,000 or so distinct CDR3 sequences, 6.2% of which are singletons. This sample comprised PBMCs, obtained 5 days after the yellow fever booster vaccination. The TCR comes from a man between 25 and 39 years old who received the YFV17D yellow fever vaccine.

Written as DNA, the CDR3 is TGTGCCAGCAGCGTAGCATATGAGCAGTTCTTC. Its protein product is CASSVAYEQFF. The chain has TRBV9 and TRBJ2-1; D unclear. The CDR3 is 11 amino acids. Germline V gives CDR1 SGDLS, CDR2 YYNGEE. Between the trimmed V and J ends, which lost 0 bases and 8 bases, there was a span of 3 bases.